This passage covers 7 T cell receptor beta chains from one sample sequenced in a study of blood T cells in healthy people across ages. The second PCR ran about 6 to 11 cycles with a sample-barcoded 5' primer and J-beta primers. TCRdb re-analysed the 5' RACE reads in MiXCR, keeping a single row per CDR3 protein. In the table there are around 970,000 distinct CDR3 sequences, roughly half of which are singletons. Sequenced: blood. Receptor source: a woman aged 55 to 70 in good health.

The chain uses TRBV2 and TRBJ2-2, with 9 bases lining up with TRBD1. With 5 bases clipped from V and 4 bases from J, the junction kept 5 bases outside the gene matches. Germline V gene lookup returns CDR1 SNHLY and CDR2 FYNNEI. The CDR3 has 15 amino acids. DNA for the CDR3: TGTGCCAGCAGTTATGGACAGGGGAGCACCGGGGAGCTGTTTTTT. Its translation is CASSYGQGSTGELFF.

The CDR3 region is CSARTRGTNYGYTF. For the CDR3, the DNA is TGCAGTGCTAGAACTCGGGGAACTAACTATGGCTACACCTTC. V gene TRBV20-1 combines with J gene TRBJ1-2, with D uncertain. The V and J ends lost 2 bases and 0 bases respectively, with 10 bases between them. The germline CDR1 and CDR2 sequences are DFQATT and SNEGSKA (reference sequence). CDR3 length: 14 residues.

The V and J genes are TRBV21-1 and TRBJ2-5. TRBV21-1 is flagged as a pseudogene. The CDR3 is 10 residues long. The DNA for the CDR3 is TGTGCCAGCAGCAAAGCTACAAAGTACTTC. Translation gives CASSKATKYF.

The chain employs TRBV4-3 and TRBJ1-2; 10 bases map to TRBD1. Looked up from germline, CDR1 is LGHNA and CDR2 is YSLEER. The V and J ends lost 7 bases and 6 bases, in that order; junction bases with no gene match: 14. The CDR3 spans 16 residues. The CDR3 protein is CASTLFPGQGKDGYTF. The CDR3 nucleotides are TGCGCCAGCACCTTATTCCCGGGACAGGGGAAGGATGGCTACACCTTC.

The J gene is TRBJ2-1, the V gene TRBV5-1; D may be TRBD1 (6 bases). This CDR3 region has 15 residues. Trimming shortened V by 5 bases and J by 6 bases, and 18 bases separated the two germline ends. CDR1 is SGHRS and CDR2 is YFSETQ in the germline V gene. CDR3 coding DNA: TGCGCCAGCAGTACAGACAGGTCTTTTGGCAATGAGCAGTTCTTC. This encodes CASSTDRSFGNEQFF. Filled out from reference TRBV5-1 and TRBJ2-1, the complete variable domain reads KAGVTQTPRYLIKTRGQQVTLSCSPISGHRSVSWYQQTPGQGLQFLFEYFSETQRNKGNFPGRFSGRQFSNSRSEMNVSTLELGDSALYLCASSTDRSFGNEQFFGPGTRLTVL.

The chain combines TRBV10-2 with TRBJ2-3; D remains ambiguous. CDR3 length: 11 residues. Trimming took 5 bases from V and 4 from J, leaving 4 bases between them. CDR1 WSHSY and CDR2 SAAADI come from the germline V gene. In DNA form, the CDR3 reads TGCGCCAGCAGTAATCCAGATACGCAGTATTTT. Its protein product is CASSNPDTQYF.

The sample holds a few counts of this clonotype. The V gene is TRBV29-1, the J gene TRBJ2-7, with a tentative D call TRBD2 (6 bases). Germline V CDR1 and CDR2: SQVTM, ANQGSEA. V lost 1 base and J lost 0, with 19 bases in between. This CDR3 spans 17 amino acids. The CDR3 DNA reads TGCAGCGTTGAAGTTTCGGGTGGGCGGGGACTCTCCTACGAGCAGTACTTC. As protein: CSVEVSGGRGLSYEQYF.